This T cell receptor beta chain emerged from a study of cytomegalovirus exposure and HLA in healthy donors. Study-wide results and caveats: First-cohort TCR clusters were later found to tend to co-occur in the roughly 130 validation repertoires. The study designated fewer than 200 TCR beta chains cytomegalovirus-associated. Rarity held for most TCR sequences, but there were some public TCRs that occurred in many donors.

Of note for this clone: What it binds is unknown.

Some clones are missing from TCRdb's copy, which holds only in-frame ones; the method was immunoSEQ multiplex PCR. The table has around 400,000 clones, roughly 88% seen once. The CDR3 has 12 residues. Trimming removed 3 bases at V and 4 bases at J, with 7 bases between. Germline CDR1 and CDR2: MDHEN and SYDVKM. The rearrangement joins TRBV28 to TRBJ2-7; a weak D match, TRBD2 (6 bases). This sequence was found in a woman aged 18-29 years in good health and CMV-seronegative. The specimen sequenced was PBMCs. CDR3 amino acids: CASSFGTYEQYF. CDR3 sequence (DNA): TGTGCCAGCAGTTTCGGGACTTACGAGCAGTACTTC.